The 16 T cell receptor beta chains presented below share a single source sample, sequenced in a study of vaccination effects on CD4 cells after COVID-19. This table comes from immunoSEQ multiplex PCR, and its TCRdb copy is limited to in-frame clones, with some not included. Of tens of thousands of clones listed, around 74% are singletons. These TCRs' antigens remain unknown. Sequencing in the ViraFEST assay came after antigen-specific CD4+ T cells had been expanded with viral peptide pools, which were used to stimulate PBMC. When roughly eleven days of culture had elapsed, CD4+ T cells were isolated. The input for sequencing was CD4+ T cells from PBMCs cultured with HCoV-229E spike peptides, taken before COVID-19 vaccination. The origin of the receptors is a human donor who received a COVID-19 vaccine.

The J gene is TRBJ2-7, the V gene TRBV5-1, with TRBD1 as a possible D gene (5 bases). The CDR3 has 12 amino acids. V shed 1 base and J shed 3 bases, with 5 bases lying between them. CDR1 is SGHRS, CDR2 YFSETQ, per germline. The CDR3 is CASSLQGYEQYV. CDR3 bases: TGCGCCAGCAGCTTGCAGGGCTACGAGCAGTACGTC.

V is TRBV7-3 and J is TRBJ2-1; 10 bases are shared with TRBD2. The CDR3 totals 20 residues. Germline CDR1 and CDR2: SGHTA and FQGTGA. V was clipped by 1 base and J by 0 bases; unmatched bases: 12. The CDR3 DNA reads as TGTGCCAGCAGCTTAAACTCGGCGGTTAGCGGGGGGCGCTCCTACAATGAGCAGTTCTTC. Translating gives CASSLNSAVSGGRSYNEQFF.

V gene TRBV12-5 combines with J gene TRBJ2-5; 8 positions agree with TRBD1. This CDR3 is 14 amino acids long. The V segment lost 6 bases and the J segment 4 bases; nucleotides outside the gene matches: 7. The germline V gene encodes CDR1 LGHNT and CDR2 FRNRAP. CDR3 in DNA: TGTGCTAGTGGCCGCGGACAGGGTGGAGAGACCCAGTACTTC. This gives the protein CASGRGQGGETQYF.

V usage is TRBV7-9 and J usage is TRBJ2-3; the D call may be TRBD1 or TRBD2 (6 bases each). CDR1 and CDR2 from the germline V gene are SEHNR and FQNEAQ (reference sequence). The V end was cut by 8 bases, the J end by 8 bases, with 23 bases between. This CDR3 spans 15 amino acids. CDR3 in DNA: TGTGCCAGCTCCCCAGGGTTAGGGGGGATTGCTACGCAGTATTTT. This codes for CASSPGLGGIATQYF. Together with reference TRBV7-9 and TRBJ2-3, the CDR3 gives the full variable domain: DTGVSQNPRHKITKRGQNVTFRCDPISEHNRLYWYRQTLGQGPEFLTYFQNEAQLEKSRLLSDRFSAERPKGSFSTLEIQRTEQGDSAMYLCASSPGLGGIATQYFGPGTRLTVL.

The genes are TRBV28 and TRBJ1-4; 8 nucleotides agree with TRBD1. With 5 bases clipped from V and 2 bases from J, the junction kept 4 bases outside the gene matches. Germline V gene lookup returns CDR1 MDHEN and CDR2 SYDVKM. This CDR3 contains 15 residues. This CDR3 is CASSTTGATNEKLFF. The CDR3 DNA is TGTGCCAGCAGTACGACAGGGGCGACTAATGAAAAACTGTTTTTT.

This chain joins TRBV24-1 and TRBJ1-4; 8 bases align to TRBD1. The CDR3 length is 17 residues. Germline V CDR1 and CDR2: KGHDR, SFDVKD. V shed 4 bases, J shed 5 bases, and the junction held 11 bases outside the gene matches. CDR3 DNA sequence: TGTGCCACCAGTGACCCCAGGGGGCCCCCAGGGAATGAAAAACTGTTTTTT. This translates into CATSDPRGPPGNEKLFF.

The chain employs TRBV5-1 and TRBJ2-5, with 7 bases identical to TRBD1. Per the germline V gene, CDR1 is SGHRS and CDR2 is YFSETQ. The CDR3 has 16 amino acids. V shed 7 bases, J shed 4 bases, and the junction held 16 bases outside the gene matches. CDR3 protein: CASYRTGAVRGETQYF. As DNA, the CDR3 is TGCGCCAGCTATCGTACAGGGGCCGTGAGGGGAGAGACCCAGTACTTC. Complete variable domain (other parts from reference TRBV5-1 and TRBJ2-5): KAGVTQTPRYLIKTRGQQVTLSCSPISGHRSVSWYQQTPGQGLQFLFEYFSETQRNKGNFPGRFSGRQFSNSRSEMNVSTLELGDSALYLCASYRTGAVRGETQYFGPGTRLLVL.

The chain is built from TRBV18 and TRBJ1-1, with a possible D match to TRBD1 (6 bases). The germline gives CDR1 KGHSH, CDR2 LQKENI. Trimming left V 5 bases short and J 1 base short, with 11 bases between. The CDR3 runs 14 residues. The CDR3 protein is CASSGTKANTEAFF. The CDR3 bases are TGTGCCAGCTCAGGGACAAAAGCGAACACTGAAGCTTTCTTT.

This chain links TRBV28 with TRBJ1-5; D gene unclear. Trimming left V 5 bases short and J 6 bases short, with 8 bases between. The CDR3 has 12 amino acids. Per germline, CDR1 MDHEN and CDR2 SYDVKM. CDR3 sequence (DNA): TGTGCCAGCAGTCCTTACCGTCAGCCCCAGCATTTT. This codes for CASSPYRQPQHF.

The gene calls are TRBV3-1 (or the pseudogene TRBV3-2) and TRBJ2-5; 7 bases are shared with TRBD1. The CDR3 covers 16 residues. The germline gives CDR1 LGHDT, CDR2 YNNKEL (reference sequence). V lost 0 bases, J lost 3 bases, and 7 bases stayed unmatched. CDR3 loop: CASSQEWDSVKETQYF. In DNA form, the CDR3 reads TGTGCCAGCAGCCAAGAGTGGGACAGCGTTAAAGAGACCCAGTACTTC.

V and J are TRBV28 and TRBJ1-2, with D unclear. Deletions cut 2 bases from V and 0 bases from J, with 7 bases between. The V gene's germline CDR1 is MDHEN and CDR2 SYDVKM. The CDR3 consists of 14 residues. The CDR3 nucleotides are TGTGCCAGCAGTTTAATTGGGCCTAACTATGGCTACACCTTC. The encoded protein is CASSLIGPNYGYTF.

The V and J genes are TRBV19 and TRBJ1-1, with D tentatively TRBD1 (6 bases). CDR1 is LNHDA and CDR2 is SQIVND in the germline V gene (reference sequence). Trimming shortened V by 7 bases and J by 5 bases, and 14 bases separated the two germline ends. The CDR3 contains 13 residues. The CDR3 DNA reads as TGTGCCAGTACTCGGGGAGGGGGGACTGAAGCTTTCTTT. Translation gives CASTRGGGTEAFF.

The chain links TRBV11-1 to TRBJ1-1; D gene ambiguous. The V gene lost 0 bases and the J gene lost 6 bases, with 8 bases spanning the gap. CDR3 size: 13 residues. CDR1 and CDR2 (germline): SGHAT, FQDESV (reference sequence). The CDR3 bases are TGTGCCAGCAGCTTAGCACGCCGGGCTGAAGCTTTCTTT. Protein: CASSLARRAEAFF.

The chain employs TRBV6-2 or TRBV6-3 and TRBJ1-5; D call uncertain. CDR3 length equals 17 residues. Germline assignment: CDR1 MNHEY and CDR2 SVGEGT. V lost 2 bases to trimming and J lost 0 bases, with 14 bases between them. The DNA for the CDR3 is TGTGCCAGCAGTTACGGTCAGGAAGGGTATAGCAATCAGCCCCAGCATTTT. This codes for CASSYGQEGYSNQPQHF.

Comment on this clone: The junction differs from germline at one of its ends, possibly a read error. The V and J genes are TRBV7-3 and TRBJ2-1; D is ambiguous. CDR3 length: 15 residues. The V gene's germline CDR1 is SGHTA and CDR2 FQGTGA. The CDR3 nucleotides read TGTGCCAGCAGTTTAAAACAGCCGACTGACAATGAGCAGTTCTTC. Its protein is CASSLKQPTDNEQFF.

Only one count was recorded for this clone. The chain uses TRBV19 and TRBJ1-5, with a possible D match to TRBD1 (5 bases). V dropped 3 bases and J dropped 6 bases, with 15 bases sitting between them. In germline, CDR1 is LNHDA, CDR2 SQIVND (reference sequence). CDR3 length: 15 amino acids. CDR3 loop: CASSIGGRSGQPQHF. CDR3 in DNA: TGTGCCAGTAGTATCGGGGGGAGGTCGGGTCAGCCCCAGCATTTT.